These 21 T cell receptor beta chains came from one sample sequenced in a study of blood T cell repertoires in COVID-19. Libraries were prepared by immunoSEQ multiplex PCR; TCRdb keeps only in-frame clonotypes and omits some of them. The sample lists about 190,000 clones; about 88% were seen once. Source material: peripheral blood. The receptors stem from a woman in her forties who had recovered from COVID-19.

This clone was seen just once. The chain is built from TRBV6-5 and TRBJ2-3, with a tentative D call TRBD2 (5 bases). The CDR3 length is 14 residues. CDR1 is MNHEY and CDR2 is SVGAGI in the germline V gene. V lost 6 bases to trimming and J lost 0 bases, with 10 bases between them. The DNA for the CDR3 is TGTGCCAGCAGCGGCGGGCGAAGCACAGATACGCAGTATTTT. This codes for CASSGGRSTDTQYF.

The CDR3 reads CASSSAGTGRSGEQFF. In DNA form, the CDR3 reads TGTGCCAGCAGTTCTGCCGGGACTGGACGATCTGGGGAGCAGTTCTTC. The chain combines TRBV28 with TRBJ2-1; tentative D call: TRBD2 (6 bases). Germline V lookup: CDR1 MDHEN, CDR2 SYDVKM. The CDR3 is 16 amino acids. Deletions cut 4 bases from V and 10 bases from J, with 23 bases between.

The count of this clone is one. The rearrangement links TRBV19 to TRBJ2-1; 7 bases are a match to TRBD1. V lost 8 bases and J lost 4; bases outside the gene matches: 11. There are 15 residues in the CDR3. The germline V gene encodes CDR1 LNHDA and CDR2 SQIVND (reference sequence). CDR3 coding DNA: TGTGCCAGTGATACCGGGACAGTGGGGTACAATGAGCAGTTCTTC. It translates to CASDTGTVGYNEQFF.

The V gene is TRBV7-7, the J gene TRBJ2-7, with 10 bases lining up with TRBD1. From germline, CDR1 is SSHAT and CDR2 FNYEAQ (reference sequence). The CDR3 loop spans 14 amino acids. Trimming cost V 5 bases and J 2 bases; bases outside gene matches: 3. As DNA, the CDR3 is TGTGCCAGCAGCGAGGGACAGGGGCCCTACGAGCAGTACTTC. This translates into CASSEGQGPYEQYF. Together with reference TRBV7-7 and TRBJ2-7, the CDR3 gives the full variable domain: GAGVSQSPRYKVTKRGQDVTLRCDPISSHATLYWYQQALGQGPEFLTYFNYEAQPDKSGLPSDRFSAERPEGSISTLTIQRTEQRDSAMYRCASSEGQGPYEQYFGPGTRLTVT.

This clone was observed a few times. The chain carries TRBV7-9 and TRBJ1-5; D gene unclear. Per germline, CDR1 SEHNR and CDR2 FQNEAQ (reference sequence). The CDR3 spans 14 residues. V was cut by 5 bases and J by 3 bases, with 11 bases left in between. The CDR3 DNA sequence: TGTGCCAGCAGCCTAAGTTCTATCAATCAGCCCCAGCATTTT. Translated: CASSLSSINQPQHF.

This chain uses TRBV11-2 with TRBJ1-2, with 9 bases matching TRBD1. Per the germline V gene, CDR1 is SGHAT and CDR2 is FQNNGV. CDR3 length equals 14 residues. V shed 5 bases and J 6 bases; nucleotides not matched to a gene: 7. CDR3 nucleotides: TGTGCCAGCAGCAGGTGGGGACAGGGAAATGGCTACACCTTC. Amino acid sequence: CASSRWGQGNGYTF.

This chain links TRBV7-2 with TRBJ2-7, with 7 bases identical to TRBD1. The CDR3 length is 17 residues. V lost 3 bases and J lost 6; bases outside the gene matches: 17. Germline loops: CDR1 SGHTA, CDR2 FQGNSA. The CDR3, as DNA: TGTGCCAGCAGCTTTCTGGGGATTGAGACAGGGATGAGCGAGCAGTACTTC. Residues: CASSFLGIETGMSEQYF.

To note about this clone: A read error may account for a junction end that differs from germline. The chain recombines TRBV7-6 with TRBJ2-6; D not certain. The CDR3 is made up of 10 amino acids. CDR1 and CDR2 from the germline V gene are SGHVS and FNYEAQ. CDR3 protein: CFAGANVLTF. CDR3 in DNA: TGCTTCGCTGGGGCCAACGTCCTGACTTTC.

J is TRBJ2-7 and V is TRBV5-1; 12 bases map to TRBD2. CDR3 length equals 15 residues. After removal of 4 bases from V and 4 bases from J, the junction contained 6 bases not matched to a gene. Germline values: CDR1 SGHRS, CDR2 YFSETQ. CDR3 bases: TGCGCCAGCAGCCCACTGACTAGCGGGAGTTACGAGCAGTACTTC. Residues: CASSPLTSGSYEQYF.

The V and J genes are TRBV11-3 and TRBJ2-1, with a tentative D call TRBD2 (6 bases). The CDR3 is 16 residues long. Trimming took off 5 bases at V and 6 bases at J, with 20 bases between the two ends. Germline V CDR1 and CDR2: SGHNT, YENEEA. The CDR3 DNA reads as TGTGCCAGCAGCCCCGGCGGGTTTAGCGGAAGCAATGAGCAGTTCTTC. Protein: CASSPGGFSGSNEQFF.

The J gene is TRBJ2-1, the V gene TRBV3-1 (or the pseudogene TRBV3-2), with D perhaps TRBD1 (6 bases). Per germline, CDR1 LGHDT and CDR2 YNNKEL (reference sequence). Trimming took off 1 base at V and 6 bases at J, with 13 bases between the two ends. The CDR3 sequence is 15 residues long. The CDR3 sequence: CASSQVGTSSNEQFF. Written as DNA, the CDR3 is TGTGCCAGCAGCCAAGTCGGGACAAGTTCCAATGAGCAGTTCTTC.

The chain couples TRBV19 to TRBJ2-1, with 8 bases matching TRBD1. The CDR3 totals 17 residues. Trimming cost V 7 bases and J 2 bases; bases outside gene matches: 13. CDR1 is LNHDA and CDR2 is SQIVND in the germline V gene (reference sequence). This chain's CDR3 is CASKGNGWTGPYNEQFF. The CDR3, as DNA: TGTGCCAGTAAAGGCAACGGGTGGACAGGGCCCTACAATGAGCAGTTCTTC. The full variable domain, its missing parts supplied by reference TRBV19 and TRBJ2-1, is DGGITQSPKYLFRKEGQNVTLSCEQNLNHDAMYWYRQDPGQGLRLIYYSQIVNDFQKGDIAEGYSVSREKKESFPLTVTSAQKNPTAFYLCASKGNGWTGPYNEQFFGPGTRLTVL.

The chain couples TRBV12-3 or TRBV12-4 to TRBJ1-5, with D tentatively TRBD1 (5 bases). The V end was cut by 9 bases, the J end by 5 bases, with 14 bases between. The CDR3 length is 13 residues. DNA for the CDR3: TGTGCCAGTGGTGGGGGGGGTTATCAGCCCCAGCATTTT. Its protein product is CASGGGGYQPQHF.

The chain combines TRBV21-1 with TRBJ2-1; no check of the table's D call, TRBD1, against the DNA was made. TRBV21-1 is annotated as a pseudogene. CDR3 length equals 13 residues. The CDR3 DNA sequence: TGTGCCAGCTTAGGGGGCCGGTACAATGAGCAGTTCTTC. This gives the protein CASLGGRYNEQFF.

The V gene is TRBV4-2, the J gene TRBJ2-3; maybe TRBD2 (6 bases). Germline V CDR1 and CDR2: LGHNA, YNFKEQ. Trimming took 0 bases from V and 2 from J, leaving 15 bases between them. This CDR3 comprises 17 residues. CDR3 sequence (DNA): TGTGCCAGCAGCCAAGATTTGGCGGGACCTTTCACAGATACGCAGTATTTT. It yields the protein CASSQDLAGPFTDTQYF.

The rearrangement joins TRBV28 to TRBJ2-7; 11 nucleotides agree with TRBD2. Trimming removed 2 bases from V and 9 bases from J; junction bases left unmatched: 12. This CDR3 has 16 amino acids. In germline, CDR1 is MDHEN, CDR2 SYDVKM. Written as DNA, the CDR3 is TGTGCCAGCAGTTTAGTCGTAGCGGGAGGGCCGAGGGGGCAGTACTTC. Its translation: CASSLVVAGGPRGQYF.

The V gene is TRBV5-1, the J gene TRBJ2-7; D possibly corresponds to TRBD2 (6 bases). From germline, CDR1 is SGHRS and CDR2 YFSETQ. V was shortened by 0 bases and J by 5 bases, with 12 bases between the two germline ends. The length of the CDR3 is 14 residues. Here the CDR3 reads CASSLVGSIDEQYF. DNA of the CDR3: TGCGCCAGCAGCTTGGTCGGGAGTATCGACGAGCAGTACTTC.

The DNA of the CDR3 is TGTGCCAGCAGGGGGGTGACTAGCGGGGCCAATGAGCAGTTCTTC. Encoded protein: CASRGVTSGANEQFF. The genes are TRBV27 and TRBJ2-1; 11 bases agree with TRBD2. The V segment lost 6 bases and the J segment 6 bases; nucleotides outside the gene matches: 7. This CDR3 comprises 15 residues. Looked up from germline, CDR1 is MNHEY and CDR2 is SMNVEV (reference sequence).

V is TRBV3-1 (or the pseudogene TRBV3-2) and J is TRBJ1-2; D unclear. The CDR3 contains 13 residues. Germline assignment: CDR1 LGHDT and CDR2 YNNKEL (reference sequence). V dropped 3 bases and J dropped 2 bases, with 7 bases sitting between them. The DNA for the CDR3 is TGTGCCAGCAGCCAGGGCACGAACTATGGCTACACCTTC. It is translated as CASSQGTNYGYTF.

The chain links TRBV10-1 to TRBJ1-1; no clear D. V was pared by 1 base and J by 0 bases, with 27 bases between. The CDR3 is 21 amino acids. Per the germline V gene, CDR1 is WNHNN and CDR2 is SYGVQD (reference sequence). The CDR3 region is CASSELEGERSGGKMNTEAFF. The CDR3 coding sequence is TGCGCCAGCAGTGAGTTGGAGGGCGAACGCAGCGGAGGCAAGATGAACACTGAAGCTTTCTTT.

This chain joins TRBV21-1 and TRBJ1-2. TRBV21-1 is termed a pseudogene. This CDR3 is 11 amino acids long. Here the CDR3 reads CARRSRRGYTF. The CDR3 DNA reads as TGTGCCAGGCGGAGCAGACGCGGCTACACCTTC.